The sequence of this T cell receptor beta chain was determined in a study of T cell responses to AZD1222 COVID-19 vaccine. TCRdb's copy holds only in-frame clones and misses some; the assay was immunoSEQ multiplex PCR. The sample has roughly 120,000 clones; about nine tenths are singletons. Deletions cut 5 bases from V and 0 bases from J, with 13 bases between. Germline CDR1 reads LNHDA; CDR2 reads SQIVND (reference sequence). The CDR3 runs to 15 residues. The chain couples TRBV19 to TRBJ1-1; D uncertain. Sequencing was performed on peripheral blood, taken on day 0 of AZD1222 vaccination. The clonotype was recovered from an adult in good health. Here the CDR3 DNA reads TGTGCCAGTAGTGACCCCCGAGGGATGAACACTGAAGCTTTCTTT. Protein sequence: CASSDPRGMNTEAFF.